The entry below describes one T cell receptor (beta chain). As yet, its antigen is unknown. The CDR3 covers 16 residues. The germline CDR1 and CDR2 sequences are SGDLS and YYNGEE. The V and J ends lost 1 base and 7 bases, in that order; junction bases with no gene match: 11. This sample was included in a study of shared clonotypes between healthy human individuals. The assay was immunoSEQ multiplex PCR, and TCRdb's table has in-frame clones only and misses some. The sample comprises about 380,000 clones, 90% to 98% of which are singletons, and less than 0.35% rests with the top ten. Study findings and constraints: Tissue TCR repertoires likely differ from these blood-only repertoires.

V is TRBV9 and J is TRBJ2-1; 7 bases agree with TRBD2. This TCR came from a young man in good health. The sequenced material came from memory CD8+ T cells sorted from blood. Noted subset: CD45RO+ cells pooled with CCR7-negative TemRA cells. The CDR3 sequence is CASSVQGTGGLNEQFF. In nucleotides, the CDR3 is TGTGCCAGCAGCGTACAGGGTACGGGAGGTCTGAATGAGCAGTTCTTC.